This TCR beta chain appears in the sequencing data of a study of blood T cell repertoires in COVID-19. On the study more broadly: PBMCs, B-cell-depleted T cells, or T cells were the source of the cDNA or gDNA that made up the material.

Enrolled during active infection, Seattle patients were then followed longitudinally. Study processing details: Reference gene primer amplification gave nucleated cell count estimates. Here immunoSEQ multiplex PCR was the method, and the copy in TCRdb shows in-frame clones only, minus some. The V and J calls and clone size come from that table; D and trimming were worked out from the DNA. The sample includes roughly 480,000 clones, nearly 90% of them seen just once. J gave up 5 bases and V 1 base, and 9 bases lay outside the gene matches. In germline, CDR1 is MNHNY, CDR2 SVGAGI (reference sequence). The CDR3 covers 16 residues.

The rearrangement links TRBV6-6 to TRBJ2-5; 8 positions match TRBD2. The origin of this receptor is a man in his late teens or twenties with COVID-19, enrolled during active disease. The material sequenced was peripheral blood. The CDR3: CASSYYFAGGEETQYF. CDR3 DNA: TGTGCCAGCAGTTACTATTTCGCGGGGGGCGAGGAGACCCAGTACTTC.